The source of this T cell receptor beta chain is a study of shared clonotypes between healthy human individuals. Looked up from germline, CDR1 is SGHKS and CDR2 is YYEKEE (reference sequence). With 4 bases removed from V and 6 bases from J, the gap between germline ends came to 18 bases. The CDR3 contains 15 residues. Clones were sequenced by immunoSEQ multiplex PCR, and TCRdb holds only the in-frame ones, with some missing. There are about 1.1 million clones in the sample; 70% to 85% occur only once, and 0.89% lies in the top ten. Sequenced material: memory CD4+ T cells from PBMCs. The subset is: CD45RA-negative fraction. The sequence was obtained from a man younger than 35 in good health. Some clones in this sample may be carry-over from other donors' samples. V is TRBV5-5 and J is TRBJ2-3, with D perhaps TRBD1 (6 bases). CDR3 sequence (DNA): TGTGCCAGCAGCCCGTTGACAGGCCTGCGTGATACGCAGTATTTT. Encoded protein: CASSPLTGLRDTQYF.